These 14 T cell receptor beta chains share one sample of origin, sequenced in a study of blood T cell repertoires in COVID-19. Profiled with immunoSEQ multiplex PCR; TCRdb holds only in-frame clones, not every one. The sample includes around 200,000 clones, roughly 80% seen only once; the top ten take around 5.1%. The sequencing input was peripheral blood. The receptors derive from a woman between 70 and 85 years old with acute or convalescent COVID-19.

V and J are TRBV20-1 and TRBJ2-7, with 9 bases fitting TRBD2. V lost 3 bases and J lost 1; bases outside the gene matches: 10. This CDR3 is built from 16 residues. Germline CDR1 is DFQATT and CDR2 is SNEGSKA (reference sequence). CDR3 coding DNA: TGCAGTGCTAGTATTAGCGGGAGCCAACCGTCCTACGAGCAGTACTTC. Translating gives CSASISGSQPSYEQYF.

The chain joins TRBV19 to TRBJ2-3, with TRBD2 matching over 7 bases. After removal of 1 base from V and 5 bases from J, the junction contained 0 bases not matched to a gene. Per the germline V gene, CDR1 is LNHDA and CDR2 is SQIVND (reference sequence). The CDR3 sequence is 13 residues long. CDR3 in DNA: TGTGCCAGTAGTATAGGGACTAGAGATACGCAGTATTTT. It specifies CASSIGTRDTQYF. The entire variable domain, with the rest obtained from reference TRBV19 and TRBJ2-3, is as follows: DGGITQSPKYLFRKEGQNVTLSCEQNLNHDAMYWYRQDPGQGLRLIYYSQIVNDFQKGDIAEGYSVSREKKESFPLTVTSAQKNPTAFYLCASSIGTRDTQYFGPGTRLTVL.

This clone was counted only a few times. V and J are TRBV24-1 and TRBJ2-7, with 9 bases aligning to TRBD1. The CDR3 covers 14 residues. The J segment lost 4 bases and the V segment lost 7 bases, leaving 7 bases of the junction unmatched. Germline CDR1 and CDR2: KGHDR and SFDVKD. The chain's CDR3 is CATRRQGVRYEQYF. The CDR3 DNA reads as TGTGCCACCAGGCGACAGGGGGTGAGATACGAGCAGTACTTC.

This chain joins TRBV4-1 and TRBJ2-1; TRBD1 aligns across 10 bases. Unmatched junction bases numbered 12, after V lost 6 bases and J lost 4 bases. Germline V lookup: CDR1 MGHRA, CDR2 YSYEKL. This CDR3 has 17 amino acids. The CDR3 loop is CASRGTGDLGIYNEQFF. The CDR3, as DNA: TGCGCCAGCAGGGGGACAGGGGATTTGGGGATATACAATGAGCAGTTCTTC.

The chain has TRBV27 and TRBJ2-1; the match to TRBD1 covers 8 bases. The V gene's germline CDR1 is MNHEY and CDR2 SMNVEV (reference sequence). CDR3 length: 16 amino acids. V gave up 4 bases and J gave up 2 bases; unmatched junction bases: 7. The CDR3 bases are TGTGCCAGCAGTTCTGACAGGGGAAGCGCCTACAATGAGCAGTTCTTC. It is translated as CASSSDRGSAYNEQFF.

The J gene is TRBJ2-5, the V gene TRBV19, with 12 nucleotides matching TRBD2. The germline CDR1 and CDR2 sequences are LNHDA and SQIVND (reference sequence). Trimming at V came to 5 bases and at J to 6 bases, leaving 7 bases not matched to a gene. CDR3 length: 15 residues. CDR3 sequence (DNA): TGTGCCAGTAGTCCTAGCGGGAGGGCCGCAAAGACCCAGTACTTC. Encoded protein: CASSPSGRAAKTQYF.

This clone showed up just a few times. The V call is TRBV20-1, the J call TRBJ2-5; D uncertain. V shed 6 bases and J shed 5 bases, with 7 bases lying between them. CDR1 is DFQATT and CDR2 is SNEGSKA in the germline V gene (reference sequence). CDR3 size: 10 residues. The CDR3 DNA reads as TGCAGTGCCCCCCGGGAGACCCAGTACTTC. The encoded protein is CSAPRETQYF.

The rearrangement links TRBV27 to TRBJ1-1; possible D gene TRBD1, 5 bases. Trimming pared 6 bases from V and 4 bases from J, leaving 15 bases between. The CDR3 is 14 amino acids. Germline V CDR1 and CDR2: MNHEY, SMNVEV (reference sequence). The CDR3 nucleotides are TGTGCCAGCAGATCCGGGACTCATGGCACTGAAGCTTTCTTT. This gives the protein CASRSGTHGTEAFF.

Concerning this clone: One junction end disagrees with the germline gene, perhaps due to a read error. Here the CDR3 DNA reads TGCAGTTCTAGTGACAGGCCGCTGACCTCCTACGAGCAGTACTTC. Residues: CSSSDRPLTSYEQYF. The chain uses TRBV20-1 and TRBJ2-7; D is possibly TRBD1 (6 bases). The CDR3 has 15 amino acids. Per germline, CDR1 DFQATT and CDR2 SNEGSKA (reference sequence).

This clone was seen a single time. The genes are TRBV6-6 and TRBJ1-1; 7 positions match TRBD1. V lost 5 bases, J lost 0 bases, and 3 bases stayed unmatched. This CDR3 has 14 residues. CDR1 and CDR2 from the germline V gene are MNHNY and SVGAGI (reference sequence). DNA for the CDR3: TGTGCCAGCAGTCGCGACAGGGTGAACACTGAAGCTTTCTTT. This encodes CASSRDRVNTEAFF.

This clone occurred once. The rearrangement links TRBV19 to TRBJ2-4; 7 bases fit TRBD2. After removal of 5 bases from V and 7 bases from J, the junction contained 17 bases not matched to a gene. Germline CDR1 reads LNHDA; CDR2 reads SQIVND (reference sequence). The CDR3 totals 17 residues. The CDR3 protein is CASSSRRGGSGGNIQYF. In DNA form, the CDR3 reads TGTGCCAGTAGTTCCCGGCGGGGCGGGAGTGGCGGGAACATTCAGTACTTC.

The genes are TRBV7-8 and TRBJ2-7; 7 bases are shared with TRBD1. Germline V lookup: CDR1 SGHVS, CDR2 FQNEAQ. The CDR3 has 16 residues. V dropped 6 bases and J dropped 4; count of bases not matched to a gene: 15. CDR3 nucleotides: TGTGCCAGCAGACAGGGGCAAGCAAGACCCTCTTACGAGCAGTACTTC. Protein product: CASRQGQARPSYEQYF.

V gene TRBV18 combines with J gene TRBJ1-1; 9 nucleotides line up with TRBD1. The CDR3 has 14 amino acids. V was clipped by 5 bases and J by 3 bases; unmatched bases: 4. Germline CDR1 and CDR2: KGHSH and LQKENI. The CDR3, as DNA: TGTGCCAGCTCAAGGGACAGGGATGACACTGAAGCTTTCTTT. Protein sequence: CASSRDRDDTEAFF. The full variable domain, in which reference TRBV18 and TRBJ1-1 provide the parts outside the CDR3, is NAGVMQNPRHLVRRRGQEARLRCSPMKGHSHVYWYRQLPEEGLKFMVYLQKENIIDESGMPKERFSAEFPKEGPSILRIQQVVRGDSAAYFCASSRDRDDTEAFFGQGTRLTVV.

V and J are TRBV28 and TRBJ1-2; TRBD1 might be the D (6 bases). Trimming removed 5 bases at V and 4 bases at J, with 20 bases between. This CDR3 contains 16 residues. Germline V CDR1 and CDR2: MDHEN, SYDVKM. The CDR3: CASSPPLGARGYGYTF. For the CDR3, the DNA is TGTGCCAGCAGTCCACCCCTGGGGGCCAGGGGCTATGGCTACACCTTC.